The following is a TCR beta chain sequence with its context. Its antigen remains unidentified. The assay was immunoSEQ multiplex PCR, and TCRdb's table has in-frame clones only and misses some. The data hold about 18,000 clones, with 92% observed a single time. The CDR3 covers 17 residues. Germline CDR1 is SGHDT and CDR2 is YYEEEE. Losses at the gene ends were 4 bases for V and 0 bases for J; bases not matched to a gene: 9. The sample comes from a study of lymphopenia after photon versus proton radiotherapy. Notes on the study in general: Under photons, naive T cells and diversity fell while effector/memory populations rose. Better survival with proton therapy was suggested as possible, not demonstrated.

The sequence derives from a woman aged 40 to 49 with cholangiocarcinoma. The source was peripheral blood, collected from a patient treated with photon-based radiotherapy. V usage is TRBV5-6 and J usage is TRBJ1-1; 10 bases are shared with TRBD1. This chain's CDR3 is CASSAPGQGFLNTEAFF. CDR3 nucleotide sequence: TGTGCCAGCAGCGCCCCGGGACAGGGGTTTTTGAACACTGAAGCTTTCTTT.